This record concerns one T cell receptor beta chain sequence. The CDR3 contains 14 residues. The germline V gene encodes CDR1 LNHNV and CDR2 YYDKDF (reference sequence). V was pared by 3 bases and J by 6 bases, with 14 bases between. The data derive from a study of shared clonotypes between healthy human individuals. At the level of the study: The people who gave samples were two women and three men aged 18 to 49. Each donor's CD4 naive and CD4 memory cells filled three plates apiece, CD8 naive two, and CD8 memory one.

Only in-frame clones appear in the TCRdb table, and some are missing; sequencing was by immunoSEQ multiplex PCR. The data hold some 1.5 million clones, with roughly 96% observed a single time. Caucasian adults residing in Nashville, Tennessee made up all the donors. Researchers partitioned CD4+ cells into CD45RA+ naive and CD45RA-negative memory subsets. The specimen sequenced was naive CD4+ T cells sorted from blood. Specified subset: CD45RA+ positively selected. The chain links TRBV15 to TRBJ1-2, with D unclear. This sequence originates from a man aged 25-45 years in good health. The CDR3 sequence: CATSREGSTDGYTF. The DNA for the CDR3 is TGTGCCACCAGCAGGGAAGGGAGTACAGATGGCTACACCTTC.